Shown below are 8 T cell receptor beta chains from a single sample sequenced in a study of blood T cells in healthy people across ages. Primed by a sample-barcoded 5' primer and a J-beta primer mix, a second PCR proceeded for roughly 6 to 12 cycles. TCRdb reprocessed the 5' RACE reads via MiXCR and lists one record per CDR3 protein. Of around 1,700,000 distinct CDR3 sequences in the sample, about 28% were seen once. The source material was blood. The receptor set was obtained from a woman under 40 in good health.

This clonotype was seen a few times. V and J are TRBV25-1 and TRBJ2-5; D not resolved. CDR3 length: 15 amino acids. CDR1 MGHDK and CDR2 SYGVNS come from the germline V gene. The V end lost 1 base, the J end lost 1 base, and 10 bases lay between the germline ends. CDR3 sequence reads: CASSEFIGPQETQYF. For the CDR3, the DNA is TGTGCCAGCAGTGAATTCATCGGACCCCAAGAGACCCAGTACTTC.

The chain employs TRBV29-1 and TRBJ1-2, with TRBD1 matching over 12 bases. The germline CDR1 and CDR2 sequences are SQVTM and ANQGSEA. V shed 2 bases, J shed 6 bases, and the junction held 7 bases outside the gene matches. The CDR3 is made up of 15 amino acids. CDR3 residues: CSVERLGTGGNGYTF. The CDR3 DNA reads TGCAGCGTTGAAAGGTTGGGGACAGGGGGCAATGGCTACACCTTC.

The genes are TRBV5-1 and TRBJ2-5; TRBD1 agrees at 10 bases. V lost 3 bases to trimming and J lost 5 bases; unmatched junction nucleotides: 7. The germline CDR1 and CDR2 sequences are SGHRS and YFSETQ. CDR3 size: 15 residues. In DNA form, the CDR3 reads TGCGCCAGCAGCTGGGCCGGGACAGGGGTGGAGACCCAGTACTTC. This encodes CASSWAGTGVETQYF.

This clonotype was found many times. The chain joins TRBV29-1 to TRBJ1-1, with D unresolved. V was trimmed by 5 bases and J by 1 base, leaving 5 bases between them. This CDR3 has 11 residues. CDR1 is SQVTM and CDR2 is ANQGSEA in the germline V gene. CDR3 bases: TGCAGCGTTTCTGAGAACACTGAAGCTTTCTTT. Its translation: CSVSENTEAFF.

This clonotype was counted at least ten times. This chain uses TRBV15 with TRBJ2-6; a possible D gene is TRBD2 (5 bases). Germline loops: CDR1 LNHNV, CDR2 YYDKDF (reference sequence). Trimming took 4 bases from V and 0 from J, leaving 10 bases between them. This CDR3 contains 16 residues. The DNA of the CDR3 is TGTGCCACCAGCAAGAGGGCCCTCTCTGGGGCCAACGTCCTGACTTTC. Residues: CATSKRALSGANVLTF.

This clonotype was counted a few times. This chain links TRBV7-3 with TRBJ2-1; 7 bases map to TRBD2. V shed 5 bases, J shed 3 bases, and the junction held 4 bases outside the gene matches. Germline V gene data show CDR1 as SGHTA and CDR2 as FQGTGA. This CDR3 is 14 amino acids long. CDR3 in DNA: TGTGCCAGCAGCACTAGCGTGGGCTACAATGAGCAGTTCTTC. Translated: CASSTSVGYNEQFF.

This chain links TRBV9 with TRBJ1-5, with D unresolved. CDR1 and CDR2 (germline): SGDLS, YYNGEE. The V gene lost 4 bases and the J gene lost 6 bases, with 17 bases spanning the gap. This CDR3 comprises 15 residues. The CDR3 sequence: CASSPDGSAIQPQHF. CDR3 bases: TGTGCCAGCAGCCCGGACGGGTCGGCGATTCAGCCCCAGCATTTT.

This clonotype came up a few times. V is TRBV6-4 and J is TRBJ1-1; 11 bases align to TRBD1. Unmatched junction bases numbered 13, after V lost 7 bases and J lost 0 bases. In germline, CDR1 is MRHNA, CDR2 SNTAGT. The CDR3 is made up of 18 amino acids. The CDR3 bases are TGTGCCAGCACCGGTCCCGGGACAGGGGGTATAATGAACACTGAAGCTTTCTTT. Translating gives CASTGPGTGGIMNTEAFF.